The 13 T cell receptor beta chains given below trace back to one sample, sequenced in a study of blood T cells in healthy people across ages. Primed by a sample-barcoded 5' primer and a J-beta primer mix, a second PCR proceeded for 7 to 11 cycles. From the 5' RACE reads, TCRdb called clonotypes with MiXCR, one entry per CDR3 protein. Among 750,000 to 950,000 distinct CDR3 sequences listed, 40% to 65% were seen once. The sequenced sample consisted of blood. The origin of the receptors is an elderly man in good health.

This clonotype turned up a few times. The chain uses TRBV7-2 and TRBJ2-3; D possibly matches TRBD1 or TRBD2 (5 bases each). Germline V CDR1 and CDR2: SGHTA, FQGNSA. CDR3 length: 13 amino acids. Between the trimmed V and J ends, which lost 2 bases and 6 bases, there was a span of 9 bases. CDR3 in DNA: TGTGCCAGCAGCTTATGGTGGGGGGATACGCAGTATTTT. Its translation is CASSLWWGDTQYF.

This rearrangement joins TRBV25-1 to TRBJ1-4, with D uncertain. The germline V and J ends were trimmed by 5 bases and 8 bases, with 12 bases remaining between them. CDR3 length: 13 residues. The germline V gene encodes CDR1 MGHDK and CDR2 SYGVNS. CDR3 in amino acids: CASSPPLREKLFF. The DNA for the CDR3 is TGTGCCAGCAGTCCGCCCCTTAGGGAAAAACTGTTTTTT.

This clonotype was recorded only once. This chain links TRBV7-3 with TRBJ2-5; D not certain. Per the germline V gene, CDR1 is SGHTA and CDR2 is FQGTGA. The germline V and J ends were trimmed by 8 bases and 0 bases, with 13 bases remaining between them. CDR3 size: 14 residues. For the CDR3, the DNA is TGTGCCAGCTCCCGGAGCCCTCACCAAGAGACCCAGTACTTC. This gives the protein CASSRSPHQETQYF.

J is TRBJ2-3 and V is TRBV6-2 or TRBV6-3; D possibly matches TRBD1 or TRBD2 (5 bases each). The CDR3 runs to 16 residues. Trimming took 4 bases from V and 2 from J, leaving 16 bases between them. Germline CDR1 and CDR2: MNHEY and SVGEGT. Here the CDR3 DNA reads TGTGCCAGCAGTTTCCGCCGGGACCTTCCCACAGATACGCAGTATTTT. Translation gives CASSFRRDLPTDTQYF.

V gene TRBV9 combines with J gene TRBJ1-2; 8 bases agree with TRBD1. The CDR3 extends over 13 amino acids. V dropped 1 base and J dropped 9; count of bases not matched to a gene: 5. Germline V gene lookup returns CDR1 SGDLS and CDR2 YYNGEE. The CDR3 loop reads CASSVLDRGSYTF. The CDR3 bases are TGTGCCAGCAGCGTACTCGACAGGGGTAGCTACACCTTC.

The chain employs TRBV2 and TRBJ2-3; D may be TRBD1 or TRBD2 (6 bases each). CDR1 and CDR2 from the germline V gene are SNHLY and FYNNEI. The length of the CDR3 is 14 residues. With 6 bases removed from V and 14 bases from J, the gap between germline ends came to 24 bases. For the CDR3, the DNA is TGTGCCAGCAGAGGGACACCCGTCGGGAGATACGCGTATTTT. Translated: CASRGTPVGRYAYF.

V is TRBV6-2 or TRBV6-3 and J is TRBJ2-1; 10 bases are a match to TRBD1. This CDR3 has 14 amino acids. With V trimmed by 4 bases and J by 8 bases, 5 bases remained unmatched. Germline V gene data show CDR1 as MNHEY and CDR2 as SVGEGT. The CDR3 loop is CASSFTGQGYEQFF. In DNA, the CDR3 is TGTGCCAGCAGTTTCACGGGACAGGGGTATGAGCAGTTCTTC.

Worth noting for this clonotype: A much larger clone differs by one base, so this may be a read error. The genes are TRBV2 and TRBJ1-2, with 7 bases matching TRBD1. Germline CDR1 and CDR2: SNHLY and FYNNEI. This CDR3 has 16 residues. CDR3 protein: CASSLPRDSANYDYTF. In DNA, the CDR3 is TGTGCCAGCAGTCTCCCTAGGGACAGCGCTAACTATGACTACACCTTC.

About this clonotype itself: Since a much larger clone is just one base distant, this may be a read error. The gene calls are TRBV7-2 and TRBJ2-7; D might be TRBD2 (6 bases). The CDR3 consists of 14 residues. Between the trimmed V and J ends, which lost 5 bases and 6 bases, there was a span of 17 bases. The germline V gene has CDR1 SGHTA and CDR2 FQGNSA. CDR3 amino acids: CASSVLVGAGEQYF. The CDR3 region has the DNA TGTGCCAGCAGCGTACTAGTGGGAGCGGGCGAGCAGTACTTC.

On this clonotype itself: A much larger clone lies a single base off, so this may be a read error. V is TRBV7-8 and J is TRBJ2-5; 10 positions agree with TRBD2. V dropped 5 bases and J dropped 5; count of bases not matched to a gene: 8. Germline loops: CDR1 SGHVS, CDR2 FQNEAQ. The CDR3 totals 15 residues. The CDR3 DNA sequence: TGTGCCAGCAGCGGCGGACTAGCGGTCCACGAGACCCAGTACTTC. This sequence encodes CASSGGLAVHETQYF. Using reference TRBV7-8 and TRBJ2-5 for the parts outside the CDR3, the full variable domain is GAGVSQSPRYKVAKRGQDVALRCDPISGHVSLFWYQQALGQGPEFLTYFQNEAQLDKSGLPSDRFFAERPEGSVSTLKIQRTQQEDSAVYLCASSGGLAVHETQYFGPGTRLLVL.

Worth noting for this clonotype: Germline and junction disagree at one end, which may indicate a read error. The genes are TRBV6-1 and TRBJ2-7; TRBD2 matches at 9 bases. Germline V lookup: CDR1 MNHNS, CDR2 SASEGT. The CDR3 has 17 residues. CDR3 protein: CAGSPTGLAASSYEQYF. The CDR3 region has the DNA TGTGCCGGCAGTCCTACGGGACTAGCAGCGAGCTCCTACGAGCAGTACTTC.

CDR3 sequence (DNA): TGTGCCAGCAGTAATCAGGGTTCAGCCTACGAGCAGTACTTC. Translated, it gives CASSNQGSAYEQYF. The chain joins TRBV2 to TRBJ2-5; tentative D call: TRBD1 (5 bases). The J call may be faulty, since TRBJ2-7 better matches the DNA end. Germline assignment: CDR1 SNHLY and CDR2 FYNNEI. The CDR3 consists of 14 residues.

The chain uses TRBV18 and TRBJ2-3; D is tentatively TRBD1 or TRBD2 (5 bases each). Looked up from germline, CDR1 is KGHSH and CDR2 is LQKENI. The germline V and J ends were trimmed by 2 bases and 14 bases, with 23 bases remaining between them. CDR3 length: 15 amino acids. The CDR3 loop reads CASSPESVRGRYAYF. In DNA form, the CDR3 reads TGTGCCAGCTCACCAGAGTCCGTTCGGGGCAGATACGCGTATTTT.